The sequence of this T cell receptor beta chain was determined in a study of CD8+CD57+ T cells in acquired aplastic anemia. The overall study: Sorted CD4+ and CD8+ cells gave a mean 3.2 ug DNA, range about 0.19 to 27.4 ug.

The V and J ends lost 8 bases and 7 bases, in that order; junction bases with no gene match: 6. The germline V gene encodes CDR1 MNHNS and CDR2 SASEGT. This CDR3 is built from 15 residues. Regarding the study as a whole: Common to patients and controls were twenty-nine CD8+ CDR3 sequences. CD8+ Simpson's diversity showed no significant patient-control difference.

Genomic DNA templated the TCR beta VDJ and CDR3 profiling. TCRdb reprocessed the reads via MiXCR and lists one record per CDR3 protein. The table lists just over 40,000 distinct CDR3 sequences, about 60% of them singletons. Patients included in sequencing had previously demonstrated CD8+CD57+ cell expansion by flow cytometry. No patient had been given any therapy when blood was sampled. This clonotype has a handful of counts. Its antigen is undetermined. This TCR came from a human donor with aplastic anemia. The sample was sorted CD4+, CD8+, or CD8+CD57+ T cells (not recorded which) from PBMCs. The gene calls are TRBV6-1 and TRBJ2-1; 15 nucleotides align to TRBD2. The CDR3 bases are TGTGCCAGCCGGACTAGCGGGGGGGCGGGAAATGAGCAGTTCTTC. Its protein product is CASRTSGGAGNEQFF.